The 25 T cell receptor beta chains listed next were all sequenced from one sample in a study of T cell responses to AZD1222 COVID-19 vaccine. Sequencing was performed with immunoSEQ multiplex PCR; in TCRdb, only in-frame clones are kept and a portion is missing. The data contain 150,000 to 200,000 clones, about 90% of them singletons. This material consisted of peripheral blood, taken 28 days after the second AZD1222 dose. All receptors come from an adult who received the AZD1222 COVID-19 vaccine.

V usage is TRBV30 and J usage is TRBJ1-5; D possibly corresponds to TRBD1 (5 bases). The CDR3 length is 15 residues. Trimming took 5 bases from V and 3 from J, leaving 17 bases between them. In germline, CDR1 is GTSNPN, CDR2 SVGIG (reference sequence). Here the CDR3 reads CAWAAFGGFNQPQHF. The CDR3 bases are TGTGCCTGGGCGGCCTTTGGGGGTTTCAATCAGCCCCAGCATTTT.

The V gene is TRBV13, the J gene TRBJ2-2; TRBD2 aligns across 10 bases. Germline V gene data show CDR1 as PRHDT and CDR2 as FYEKMQ (reference sequence). The CDR3 is 16 amino acids. J lost 6 bases, V lost 5 bases, and 9 bases had no gene match. The CDR3 loop is CASSARTSGRPGELFF. CDR3 in DNA: TGTGCCAGCAGCGCCCGGACTAGCGGCCGTCCCGGGGAGCTGTTTTTT.

The chain joins TRBV28 to TRBJ1-5; TRBD1 agrees at 9 bases. With 3 bases clipped from V and 11 bases from J, the junction kept 8 bases outside the gene matches. The CDR3 has 14 amino acids. Germline lookup yields CDR1 MDHEN and CDR2 SYDVKM. CDR3 region: CASSLRTGVRAQHF. The CDR3 DNA follows: TGTGCCAGCAGTTTGAGGACAGGGGTTAGGGCCCAGCATTTT.

The chain has TRBV24-1 and TRBJ2-6, with 8 bases matching TRBD1. With 2 bases clipped from V and 0 bases from J, the junction kept 5 bases outside the gene matches. Germline V gene lookup returns CDR1 KGHDR and CDR2 SFDVKD. This CDR3 spans 18 amino acids. Here the CDR3 DNA reads TGTGCCACCAGTGATTCGGACAGGGCCTTCTCTGGGGCCAACGTCCTGACTTTC. Translation gives CATSDSDRAFSGANVLTF.

The chain employs TRBV21-1 and TRBJ1-1. TRBV21-1 is termed a pseudogene. The CDR3 has 17 residues. The chain's CDR3 is CASSASRWVVMNTEAFF. The CDR3 DNA follows: TGTGCCAGCAGCGCCTCCCGATGGGTCGTCATGAACACTGAAGCTTTCTTT.

The chain combines TRBV10-3 with TRBJ2-2; TRBD2 agrees at 11 bases. The CDR3 is made up of 19 amino acids. J gave up 0 bases and V 7 bases, and 13 bases lay outside the gene matches. The germline V gene has CDR1 ENHRY and CDR2 SYGVKD. CDR3 coding DNA: TGTGCCATCAAGGCTAGCGGGGGGTCCTCTTTATCGAACACCGGGGAGCTGTTTTTT. Its protein product is CAIKASGGSSLSNTGELFF.

This chain joins TRBV10-2 and TRBJ2-7; no clear D. This CDR3 comprises 11 residues. CDR1 WSHSY and CDR2 SAAADI come from the germline V gene. Trimming removed 6 bases from V and 3 bases from J, with 6 bases in between. The CDR3 DNA is TGCGCCAGCAGGAGAGGCTACGAGCAGTACTTC. This codes for CASRRGYEQYF.

This chain links TRBV6-2 or TRBV6-3 with TRBJ1-2, with 7 bases that match TRBD1. Germline loops: CDR1 MNHEY, CDR2 SVGEGT. This CDR3 has 17 residues. With 6 bases clipped from V and 1 base from J, the junction kept 14 bases outside the gene matches. For the CDR3, the DNA is TGTGCCAGCAGCCACGACAGGGCACGACGTAATAACTATGGCTACACCTTC. It is translated as CASSHDRARRNNYGYTF.

The V and J genes are TRBV27 and TRBJ1-5; D remains ambiguous. Germline loops: CDR1 MNHEY, CDR2 SMNVEV (reference sequence). This CDR3 region has 13 residues. V was pared by 6 bases and J by 0 bases, with 6 bases between. CDR3 region: CASSKNSNQPQHF. DNA for the CDR3: TGTGCCAGCAGCAAAAATAGCAATCAGCCCCAGCATTTT.

This clone was observed once. Distinct nucleotide sequences in the sample also encode this CDR3. This chain joins TRBV4-1 and TRBJ1-5; D is unclear. The CDR3 contains 12 residues. Germline lookup yields CDR1 MGHRA and CDR2 YSYEKL. Trimming pared 3 bases from V and 4 bases from J, leaving 4 bases between. Here the CDR3 DNA reads TGCGCCAGCAGCCAGGGTAATCAGCCCCAGCATTTT. Its translation is CASSQGNQPQHF.

The chain joins TRBV4-2 to TRBJ1-2; possibly TRBD1 for D (6 bases). Between the trimmed V and J ends, which lost 1 base and 2 bases, there was a span of 14 bases. The germline CDR1 and CDR2 sequences are LGHNA and YNFKEQ. This CDR3 spans 16 amino acids. CDR3 sequence: CASSQGFTGQNYGYTF. The DNA of the CDR3 is TGTGCCAGCAGCCAAGGGTTTACAGGGCAGAACTATGGCTACACCTTC.

This clone is a singleton in its sample. The CDR3 loop is CASRGGQGPTDTQYF. The DNA of the CDR3 is TGTGCCAGCAGGGGGGGACAGGGCCCCACAGATACGCAGTATTTT. The V and J genes are TRBV9 and TRBJ2-3; 9 bases align to TRBD1. The CDR3 sequence is 15 residues long. The J segment lost 2 bases and the V segment lost 5 bases, leaving 6 bases of the junction unmatched. Germline V gene sequence: CDR1 SGDLS, CDR2 YYNGEE.

This rearrangement joins TRBV21-1 to TRBJ1-3; the D call TRBD1 from the table was never checked on the DNA. TRBV21-1 corresponds to a pseudogene. The CDR3 runs 14 residues. The CDR3 loop is CASSKASQINTIYF. Written as DNA, the CDR3 is TGTGCCAGCAGCAAAGCTTCCCAGATAAACACCATATATTTT.

Comments on this clone: In the same sample, other DNA sequences code for this CDR3. The chain carries TRBV5-1 and TRBJ1-1; tentatively, D is TRBD1 (6 bases). V shed 2 bases and J shed 1 base, with 9 bases lying between them. Germline CDR1 reads SGHRS; CDR2 reads YFSETQ. The CDR3 extends over 14 amino acids. CDR3 in DNA: TGCGCCAGCAGCTTAGGGGGTGGGAACACTGAAGCTTTCTTT. Its translation is CASSLGGGNTEAFF.

V is TRBV28 and J is TRBJ1-5; D not resolved. Trimming cost V 5 bases and J 4 bases, with 15 bases left between them. Germline assignment: CDR1 MDHEN and CDR2 SYDVKM. The CDR3 covers 15 residues. The CDR3 spells CASSPLWGANQPQHF. CDR3 DNA sequence: TGTGCCAGCAGTCCCTTGTGGGGAGCTAATCAGCCCCAGCATTTT.

The chain links TRBV18 to TRBJ2-7; D is ambiguous. The CDR3 contains 13 residues. Deletions cut 1 base from V and 3 bases from J, with 7 bases between. Per germline, CDR1 KGHSH and CDR2 LQKENI. CDR3 sequence reads: CASSPRHHYEQYF. CDR3 coding DNA: TGTGCCAGCTCACCACGACACCACTACGAGCAGTACTTC. The full variable domain, rest sourced from reference TRBV18 and TRBJ2-7, is NAGVMQNPRHLVRRRGQEARLRCSPMKGHSHVYWYRQLPEEGLKFMVYLQKENIIDESGMPKERFSAEFPKEGPSILRIQQVVRGDSAAYFCASSPRHHYEQYFGPGTRLTVT.

The chain joins TRBV6-6 to TRBJ1-1, with D uncertain. The CDR3 has 13 residues. Trimming left V 4 bases short and J 1 base short, with 7 bases between. CDR1 and CDR2 (germline): MNHNY, SVGAGI (reference sequence). The CDR3 DNA reads as TGTGCCAGCAGTTTGACACCGAACACTGAAGCTTTCTTT. This encodes CASSLTPNTEAFF.

As to this clone: The germline gene is not matched at one end of the junction; a read error may be the cause. The chain combines TRBV29-1 with TRBJ1-1, with 9 bases aligning to TRBD1. The CDR3 contains 11 residues. CDR1 SQVTM and CDR2 ANQGSEA come from the germline V gene. CDR3 DNA: TGCAGCGGGGGACCTGAACAGGGGGCACAGTTT. It codes for CSGGPEQGAQF.

The chain links TRBV4-1 to TRBJ1-1, with unresolved D. This CDR3 spans 14 amino acids. V was trimmed by 4 bases and J by 1 base, leaving 10 bases between them. Looked up from germline, CDR1 is MGHRA and CDR2 is YSYEKL. For the CDR3, the DNA is TGCGCCAGCAGCCGTGAACAGCCGAACACTGAAGCTTTCTTT. The encoded protein is CASSREQPNTEAFF.

CDR3 protein: CATSRGGTGGYEQYF. As DNA, the CDR3 is TGTGCCACCAGCAGAGGGGGGACAGGGGGATACGAGCAGTACTTC. The chain couples TRBV15 to TRBJ2-7; 11 bases map to TRBD1. CDR3 length: 15 residues. Losses at the gene ends were 1 base for V and 4 bases for J; bases not matched to a gene: 3. Germline values: CDR1 LNHNV, CDR2 YYDKDF (reference sequence).

This clone was counted once. The chain joins TRBV5-8 to TRBJ2-1; 7 nucleotides match TRBD2. In germline, CDR1 is SGHTS, CDR2 YDEGEE. The V and J ends lost 0 bases and 5 bases, in that order; junction bases with no gene match: 17. This CDR3 comprises 19 residues. The CDR3 region is CASSLAGSSLGRTHNEQFF. CDR3 DNA: TGTGCCAGCAGCTTGGCCGGGTCTTCTCTCGGGAGGACCCACAATGAGCAGTTCTTC.

This chain links TRBV29-1 with TRBJ1-2; D unclear. This CDR3 spans 8 amino acids. Trimming pared 7 bases from V and 8 bases from J, leaving 5 bases between. Germline CDR1 and CDR2: SQVTM and ANQGSEA. The CDR3 region is CSENGYTF. Here the CDR3 DNA reads TGCAGCGAAAACGGCTACACCTTC.

V usage is TRBV6-2 or TRBV6-3 and J usage is TRBJ2-3, with 7 bases that match TRBD1. With 0 bases clipped from V and 0 bases from J, the junction kept 9 bases outside the gene matches. The CDR3 covers 18 residues. Germline loops: CDR1 MNHEY, CDR2 SVGEGT. CDR3 sequence: CASSYSKGQPTSTDTQYF. CDR3 bases: TGTGCCAGCAGTTACTCGAAGGGACAGCCGACTAGCACAGATACGCAGTATTTT.

In this sample, this clone turned up once. The V and J genes are TRBV24-1 and TRBJ1-2; perhaps TRBD1 as D (5 bases). The CDR3 has 13 residues. The germline gives CDR1 KGHDR, CDR2 SFDVKD. V lost 5 bases and J lost 6, with 12 bases in between. The CDR3 DNA is TGTGCCACCAGTGGGGAAGGGGTCCATGGCTACACCTTC. Protein sequence: CATSGEGVHGYTF.

The chain recombines TRBV7-9 with TRBJ1-5; possibly TRBD1 for D (5 bases). The CDR3 has 14 residues. V was clipped by 2 bases and J by 7 bases, with 12 bases between them. In germline, CDR1 is SEHNR, CDR2 FQNEAQ (reference sequence). The CDR3 nucleotides are TGTGCCAGCAGCTTAACGGCAGGGCCCCAGCCCCAGCATTTT. Translation gives CASSLTAGPQPQHF.